One sample yielded the 25 T cell receptor beta chains listed below, sequenced in a study of blood T cell repertoires in COVID-19. The assay was immunoSEQ multiplex PCR, and TCRdb's table has in-frame clones only and misses some. The data show more than 90,000 clones, more than 75% seen once. The sequenced sample was peripheral blood. Receptors originate from a man aged 35-49 years with acute or convalescent COVID-19.

Only one count was recorded for this clone. V gene TRBV5-4 combines with J gene TRBJ2-3, with 8 nucleotides matching TRBD2. Germline V gene sequence: CDR1 SGHNT, CDR2 YYREEE (reference sequence). Trimming at V came to 0 bases and at J to 3 bases, leaving 3 bases not matched to a gene. The CDR3 is 15 amino acids. The CDR3 nucleotides are TGTGCCAGCAGCTTGGCCGGGGGGGGAACAGATACGCAGTATTTT. Translation: CASSLAGGGTDTQYF. Together with reference TRBV5-4 and TRBJ2-3, the CDR3 gives the full variable domain: ETGVTQSPTHLIKTRGQQVTLRCSSQSGHNTVSWYQQALGQGPQFIFQYYREEENGRGNFPPRFSGLQFPNYSSELNVNALELDDSALYLCASSLAGGGTDTQYFGPGTRLTVL.

Written as DNA, the CDR3 is TGTGCCAGCAGCTCATTGGGGGGAAATCAGCCCCAGCATTTT. Translated: CASSSLGGNQPQHF. The rearrangement links TRBV7-2 to TRBJ1-5; a possible D gene is TRBD1 (5 bases). The length of the CDR3 is 14 residues. Germline V gene lookup returns CDR1 SGHTA and CDR2 FQGNSA. V lost 4 bases and J 4 bases, leaving 11 bases between the germline ends.

V is TRBV19 and J is TRBJ1-3; D might be TRBD1 (6 bases). V lost 4 bases to trimming and J lost 1 base, with 11 bases between them. The CDR3 is 15 residues long. CDR1 LNHDA and CDR2 SQIVND come from the germline V gene (reference sequence). The chain's CDR3 is CASSNTGFSGNTIYF. The CDR3 DNA reads TGTGCCAGTAGTAACACAGGGTTTTCTGGAAACACCATATATTTT.

This rearrangement joins TRBV18 to TRBJ1-4, with D uncertain. V lost 5 bases, J lost 5 bases, and 12 bases lay in between. CDR3 length: 14 residues. Per the germline V gene, CDR1 is KGHSH and CDR2 is LQKENI. CDR3 bases: TGTGCCAGCTCAGACCAGACACCGAATGAAAAACTGTTTTTT. This gives the protein CASSDQTPNEKLFF.

The chain couples TRBV7-3 to TRBJ2-3; possible D gene TRBD2, 5 bases. CDR1 and CDR2 (germline): SGHTA, FQGTGA. The CDR3 runs to 15 residues. The V end was cut by 4 bases, the J end by 0 bases, with 11 bases between. CDR3 protein: CASSSAAASTDTQYF. The CDR3 coding sequence is TGTGCCAGCAGCTCAGCGGCCGCTAGCACAGATACGCAGTATTTT. The whole variable domain, remainder taken from reference TRBV7-3 and TRBJ2-3, is GAGVSQTPSNKVTEKGKYVELRCDPISGHTALYWYRQSLGQGPEFLIYFQGTGAADDSGLPNDRFFAVRPEGSVSTLKIQRTERGDSAVYLCASSSAAASTDTQYFGPGTRLTVL.

V gene TRBV7-3 combines with J gene TRBJ2-6; tentative D call: TRBD1 (5 bases). The CDR3 length is 15 residues. Looked up from germline, CDR1 is SGHTA and CDR2 is FQGTGA. V lost 3 bases to trimming and J lost 3 bases, with 9 bases between them. DNA for the CDR3: TGTGCCAGCAGCTTTGCAGGGTTTGGGGCCAACGTCCTGACTTTC. This gives the protein CASSFAGFGANVLTF.

The gene calls are TRBV5-4 and TRBJ1-2; 7 nucleotides align to TRBD1. CDR1 SGHNT and CDR2 YYREEE come from the germline V gene (reference sequence). The CDR3 totals 14 residues. The junction had 9 bases not matched to a gene; V was cut back by 5 bases and J by 5 bases. The CDR3 loop is CASRRQGAEYGYTF. The CDR3 coding sequence is TGTGCCAGCAGGAGACAGGGAGCAGAGTATGGCTACACCTTC.

This chain joins TRBV12-3 or TRBV12-4 and TRBJ1-2; no reliable D call. With 2 bases removed from V and 8 bases from J, the gap between germline ends came to 12 bases. CDR3 size: 13 residues. CDR3 coding DNA: TGTGCCAGCAGTTTAAGCCGCCAAAGAGGCTACACCTTC. Translated, it gives CASSLSRQRGYTF.

The rearrangement links TRBV10-3 to TRBJ1-5, with D possibly TRBD1 on 6 matching bases. V was shortened by 2 bases and J by 3 bases, with 11 bases between the two germline ends. The germline CDR1 and CDR2 sequences are ENHRY and SYGVKD. The CDR3 length is 15 residues. CDR3 DNA sequence: TGTGCCATCAGTGAGGGGGGCAGGGCCAATCAGCCCCAGCATTTT. Translation gives CAISEGGRANQPQHF.

The chain uses TRBV18 and TRBJ2-1; 15 bases agree with TRBD2. The length of the CDR3 is 18 residues. Germline assignment: CDR1 KGHSH and CDR2 LQKENI. V lost 3 bases to trimming and J lost 1 base; unmatched junction nucleotides: 4. In DNA, the CDR3 is TGTGCCAGCTCACCCCCCGGACTAGCGGGAGGGTCCTACAATGAGCAGTTCTTC. It specifies CASSPPGLAGGSYNEQFF.

About this clone: Other DNA sequences within the sample encode an identical CDR3. This rearrangement joins TRBV29-1 to TRBJ1-1; TRBD1 agrees at 7 bases. Trimming removed 6 bases from V and 1 base from J; junction bases left unmatched: 2. This CDR3 region has 12 residues. Per the germline V gene, CDR1 is SQVTM and CDR2 is ANQGSEA. In DNA, the CDR3 is TGCAGCGTCAACAGGGGGAACACTGAAGCTTTCTTT. It encodes CSVNRGNTEAFF.

This clone has more than one count but fewer than ten. The V gene is TRBV7-3, the J gene TRBJ2-1; 8 bases match TRBD1. V trimming: 2 bases; J trimming: 3 bases; junction bases outside the gene matches: 3. CDR1 and CDR2 from the germline V gene are SGHTA and FQGTGA. This CDR3 is built from 15 residues. The CDR3 DNA follows: TGTGCCAGCAGCTTATCAGGGACAGGCTACAATGAGCAGTTCTTC. Its translation is CASSLSGTGYNEQFF. The variable domain in full, completed from reference TRBV7-3 and TRBJ2-1, reads GAGVSQTPSNKVTEKGKYVELRCDPISGHTALYWYRQSLGQGPEFLIYFQGTGAADDSGLPNDRFFAVRPEGSVSTLKIQRTERGDSAVYLCASSLSGTGYNEQFFGPGTRLTVL.

On this clone itself: The same CDR3 is also encoded by other DNA sequences in this sample. This sequence joins TRBV28 and TRBJ2-2, with a weak D call TRBD2 (6 bases). Trimming left V 8 bases short and J 2 bases short, with 9 bases between. Germline CDR1 reads MDHEN; CDR2 reads SYDVKM. There are 13 residues in the CDR3. The CDR3 is CASRDSNTGELFF. CDR3 sequence (DNA): TGTGCCAGCCGGGACTCTAACACCGGGGAGCTGTTTTTT.

The chain links TRBV3-1 (or the pseudogene TRBV3-2) to TRBJ2-1; 8 bases fit TRBD2. This CDR3 spans 14 amino acids. Germline CDR1 reads LGHDT; CDR2 reads YNNKEL (reference sequence). The junction had 1 base not matched to a gene; V was cut back by 6 bases and J by 0 bases. The CDR3 sequence: CASSLAGSYNEQFF. The CDR3 nucleotides are TGTGCCAGCAGTCTAGCGGGCTCCTACAATGAGCAGTTCTTC.

The chain uses TRBV18 and TRBJ2-3; no firm D call. The germline gives CDR1 KGHSH, CDR2 LQKENI. This CDR3 region has 13 residues. The V gene lost 5 bases and the J gene lost 2 bases, with 8 bases spanning the gap. The DNA for the CDR3 is TGTGCCAGCTCAATTAGTCTCACAGATACGCAGTATTTT. This gives the protein CASSISLTDTQYF.

The V call is TRBV1, the J call TRBJ1-5; TRBD1 is the table's D call, not checked against the DNA. TRBV1 counts as a pseudogene. The CDR3 covers 16 residues. CDR3 amino acids: CTSSRDRGKCNQPQHF. The CDR3 DNA reads TGCACCAGCAGCCGGGACAGGGGAAAATGCAATCAGCCCCAGCATTTT.

V usage is TRBV7-8 and J usage is TRBJ2-5; 7 nucleotides align to TRBD2. The germline V gene encodes CDR1 SGHVS and CDR2 FQNEAQ. J lost 3 bases, V lost 1 base, and 5 bases had no gene match. This CDR3 has 15 amino acids. The CDR3 protein is CASSLGDGLEETQYF. CDR3 DNA sequence: TGTGCCAGCAGCTTAGGTGACGGACTAGAAGAGACCCAGTACTTC.

The J gene is TRBJ2-1, the V gene TRBV6-5; 7 bases are a match to TRBD2. Germline CDR1 MNHEY, CDR2 SVGAGI. J gave up 2 bases and V 7 bases, and 8 bases lay outside the gene matches. The CDR3 is 15 residues long. DNA of the CDR3: TGTGCCAGCATTCGAACTAGCGCCCCCTACAATGAGCAGTTCTTC. Its protein product is CASIRTSAPYNEQFF.

The chain is built from TRBV5-1 and TRBJ2-3; 8 bases are shared with TRBD2. The CDR3 spans 15 residues. The V and J ends lost 4 bases and 1 base, in that order; junction bases with no gene match: 5. The V gene's germline CDR1 is SGHRS and CDR2 YFSETQ. CDR3 in amino acids: CASSITSGGTDTQYF. CDR3 in DNA: TGCGCCAGCAGCATCACTAGCGGAGGCACAGATACGCAGTATTTT.

This chain's CDR3 is CASSTGTGGPRTQYF. The CDR3 region has the DNA TGTGCCAGTAGTACCGGGACGGGGGGGCCAAGGACCCAGTACTTC. The chain has TRBV19 and TRBJ2-5; 8 bases align to TRBD2. J lost 7 bases, V lost 4 bases, and 11 bases had no gene match. CDR3 size: 15 residues. Germline V gives CDR1 LNHDA, CDR2 SQIVND (reference sequence).

V gene TRBV5-1 combines with J gene TRBJ1-1, with D possibly TRBD1 on 6 matching bases. V lost 0 bases, J lost 7 bases, and 13 bases lay in between. Germline-derived CDR1 and CDR2 are SGHRS and YFSETQ. CDR3 length: 14 amino acids. The CDR3 is CASSLGQVENEAFF. For the CDR3, the DNA is TGCGCCAGCAGCTTGGGACAGGTGGAGAATGAAGCTTTCTTT.

This sequence joins TRBV6-5 and TRBJ1-6, with D uncertain. CDR1 and CDR2 (germline): MNHEY, SVGAGI. The CDR3 length is 14 residues. Trimming took off 2 bases at V and 5 bases at J, with 7 bases between the two ends. The chain's CDR3 is CASSYGRNNSPLHF. CDR3 DNA: TGTGCCAGCAGTTACGGGAGGAATAATTCACCCCTCCACTTT.

In its sample, this clone was seen a few times. The chain employs TRBV6-5 and TRBJ1-2, with 7 bases matching TRBD1. Per the germline V gene, CDR1 is MNHEY and CDR2 is SVGAGI. This CDR3 has 15 residues. V lost 7 bases, J lost 1 base, and 9 bases stayed unmatched. This chain's CDR3 is CASIPAGQFNYGYTF. The DNA of the CDR3 is TGTGCCAGCATTCCCGCGGGACAGTTTAACTATGGCTACACCTTC.

The rearrangement uses TRBV7-2 and TRBJ2-5; 11 bases map to TRBD2. The trim removed 2 bases at V and 2 bases at J, leaving 7 bases unmatched. This CDR3 comprises 17 residues. The V gene's germline CDR1 is SGHTA and CDR2 FQGNSA. The CDR3 coding sequence is TGTGCCAGCAGCTTAAACTTGCTAGCGGGGGGACAAGAGACCCAGTACTTC. This codes for CASSLNLLAGGQETQYF.

V usage is TRBV4-2 and J usage is TRBJ2-3, with D possibly being TRBD2 (5 bases). Germline V CDR1 and CDR2: LGHNA, YNFKEQ. This CDR3 is built from 17 residues. Trimming removed 4 bases at V and 0 bases at J, with 17 bases between. CDR3 protein: CASSPFVERKSTDTQYF. Written as DNA, the CDR3 is TGTGCCAGCAGCCCCTTCGTGGAGCGGAAAAGCACAGATACGCAGTATTTT.